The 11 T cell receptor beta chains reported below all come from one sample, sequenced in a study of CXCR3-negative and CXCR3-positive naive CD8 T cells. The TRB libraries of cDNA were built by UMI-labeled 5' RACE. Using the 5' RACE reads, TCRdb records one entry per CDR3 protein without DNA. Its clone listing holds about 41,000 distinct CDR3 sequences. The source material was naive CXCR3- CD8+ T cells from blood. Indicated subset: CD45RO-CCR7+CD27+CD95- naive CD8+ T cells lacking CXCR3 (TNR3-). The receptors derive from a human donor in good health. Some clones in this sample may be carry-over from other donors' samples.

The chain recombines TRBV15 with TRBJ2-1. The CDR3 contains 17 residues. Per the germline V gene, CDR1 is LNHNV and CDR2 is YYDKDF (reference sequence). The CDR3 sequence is CATSRGSLASSYNEQFF.

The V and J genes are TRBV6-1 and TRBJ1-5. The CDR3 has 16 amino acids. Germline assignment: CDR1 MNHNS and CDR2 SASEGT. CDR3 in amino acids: CASSESGPALGQPQHF.

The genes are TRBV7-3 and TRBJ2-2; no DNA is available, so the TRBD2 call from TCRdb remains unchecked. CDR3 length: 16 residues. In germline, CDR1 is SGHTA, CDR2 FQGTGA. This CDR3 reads CASSPMERGYTGELFF.

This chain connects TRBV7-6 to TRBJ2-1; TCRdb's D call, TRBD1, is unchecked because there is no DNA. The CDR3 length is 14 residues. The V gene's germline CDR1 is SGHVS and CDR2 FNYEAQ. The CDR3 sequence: CASSRTGGYNEQFF.

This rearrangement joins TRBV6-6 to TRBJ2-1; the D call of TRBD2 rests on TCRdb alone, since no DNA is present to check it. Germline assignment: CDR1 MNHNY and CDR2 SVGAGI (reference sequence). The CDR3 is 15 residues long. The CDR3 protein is CASSLGLESYNEQFF.

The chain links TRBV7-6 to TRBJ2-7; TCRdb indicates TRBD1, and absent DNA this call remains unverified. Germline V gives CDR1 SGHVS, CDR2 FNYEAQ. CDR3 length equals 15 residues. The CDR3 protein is CASSLGPTGLNEQYF.

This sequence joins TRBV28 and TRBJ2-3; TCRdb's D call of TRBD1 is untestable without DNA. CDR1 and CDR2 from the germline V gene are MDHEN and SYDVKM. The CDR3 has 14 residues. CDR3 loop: CASSLDRGPDTQYF.

CDR3 residues: CASSYGPGVWYEQYF. This sequence joins TRBV10-3 and TRBJ2-7; without DNA, the TCRdb call of TRBD1 cannot be checked. CDR3 length equals 15 residues. Germline loops: CDR1 ENHRY, CDR2 SYGVKD.

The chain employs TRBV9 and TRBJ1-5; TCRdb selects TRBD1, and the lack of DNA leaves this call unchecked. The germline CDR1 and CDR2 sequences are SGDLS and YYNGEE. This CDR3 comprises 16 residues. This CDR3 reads CASSEGGGFGNQPQHF.

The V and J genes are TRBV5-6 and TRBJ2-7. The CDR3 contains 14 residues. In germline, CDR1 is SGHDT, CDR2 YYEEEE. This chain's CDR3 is CASSLGWQSYEQYF. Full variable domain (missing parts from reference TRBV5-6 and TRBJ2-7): DAGVTQSPTHLIKTRGQQVTLRCSPKSGHDTVSWYQQALGQGPQFIFQYYEEEERQRGNFPDRFSGHQFPNYSSELNVNALLLGDSALYLCASSLGWQSYEQYFGPGTRLTVT.

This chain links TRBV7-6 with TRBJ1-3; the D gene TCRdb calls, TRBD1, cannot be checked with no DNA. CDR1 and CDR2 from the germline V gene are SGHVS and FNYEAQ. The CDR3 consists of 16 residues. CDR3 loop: CASSQGPGYSGNTIYF. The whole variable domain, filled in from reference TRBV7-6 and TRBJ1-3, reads GAGVSQSPRYKVTKRGQDVALRCDPISGHVSLYWYRQALGQGPEFLTYFNYEAQQDKSGLPNDRFSAERPEGSISTLTIQRTEQRDSAMYRCASSQGPGYSGNTIYFGEGSWLTVV.